This T cell receptor beta chain was documented in a study of Ad26.COV2.S vaccination and SARS-CoV-2 variants. Profiling relied on immunoSEQ multiplex PCR, and the TCRdb table lists in-frame clones only, not all of them. The data contain roughly 380,000 clones, under 95% of them singletons. Sample: peripheral blood, taken after recovery from COVID-19. This sequence was found in a human donor who had recovered from COVID-19.

CDR3 residues: CASSLTEISNQPQHF. As DNA, the CDR3 is TGTGCCAGCAGCTTGACAGAAATTAGCAATCAGCCCCAGCATTTT. The gene calls are TRBV7-2 and TRBJ1-5; tentative D call: TRBD1 (5 bases). The germline CDR1 and CDR2 sequences are SGHTA and FQGNSA. The CDR3 extends over 15 amino acids. V lost 3 bases and J 0 bases, leaving 9 bases between the germline ends.